The 30 T cell receptor beta chains below come from one sample, sequenced in a study of blood T cell repertoires in COVID-19. Generated by immunoSEQ multiplex PCR, the TCRdb table keeps only in-frame clones and is missing some. There are 270,000 or so clones in the sample; under 90% occur only once, and less than 1% lies in the top ten. The specimen was peripheral blood. Receptors originate from a woman between 40 and 50 years old who had recovered from COVID-19.

The rearrangement uses TRBV7-9 and TRBJ2-7; 9 positions agree with TRBD1. The germline V gene encodes CDR1 SEHNR and CDR2 FQNEAQ (reference sequence). CDR3 size: 16 residues. The V and J ends lost 0 bases and 0 bases, in that order; junction bases with no gene match: 3. The CDR3 region is CASSLAGTGHSYEQYF. The CDR3 bases are TGTGCCAGCAGCTTAGCGGGGACAGGGCACTCCTACGAGCAGTACTTC.

The chain recombines TRBV18 with TRBJ1-3, with D tentatively TRBD1 (6 bases). Germline loops: CDR1 KGHSH, CDR2 LQKENI. CDR3 length equals 15 residues. V lost 5 bases, J lost 0 bases, and 11 bases lay in between. CDR3 nucleotide sequence: TGTGCCAGCTCAAAGGACAGCATCTCTGGAAACACCATATATTTT. It codes for CASSKDSISGNTIYF.

The V and J genes are TRBV10-3 and TRBJ2-3; D possibly corresponds to TRBD2 (6 bases). V lost 2 bases and J 1 base, leaving 13 bases between the germline ends. This CDR3 contains 16 residues. Germline assignment: CDR1 ENHRY and CDR2 SYGVKD. The CDR3 region has the DNA TGTGCCATCAGTGAGAGTACGGGAGTGGGCACAGATACGCAGTATTTT. Translation gives CAISESTGVGTDTQYF.

The chain uses TRBV11-2 and TRBJ2-1; 8 nucleotides align to TRBD2. CDR1 is SGHAT, CDR2 FQNNGV, per germline. The CDR3 runs 16 residues. V was clipped by 0 bases and J by 5 bases; unmatched bases: 6. CDR3 coding DNA: TGTGCCAGCAGCTTAGATCTAAGCGGGAGTCACAATGAGCAGTTCTTC. Protein: CASSLDLSGSHNEQFF. Using reference TRBV11-2 and TRBJ2-1 for the parts outside the CDR3, the full variable domain is EAGVAQSPRYKIIEKRQSVAFWCNPISGHATLYWYQQILGQGPKLLIQFQNNGVVDDSQLPKDRFSAERLKGVDSTLKIQPAKLEDSAVYLCASSLDLSGSHNEQFFGPGTRLTVL.

The V gene is TRBV21-1, the J gene TRBJ1-5; the table's D call, TRBD1, was not checked against the DNA. TRBV21-1 is noted as a pseudogene. This CDR3 is built from 15 residues. CDR3 in amino acids: CASSKDGRGSQPQHF. The CDR3 DNA sequence: TGTGCCAGCAGCAAAGACGGAAGGGGTTCACAGCCCCAGCATTTT.

V is TRBV5-5 and J is TRBJ2-2; the match to TRBD2 covers 10 bases. The CDR3 has 20 amino acids. The ends lost 5 bases at V and 6 bases at J; junction bases unmatched: 22. The germline CDR1 and CDR2 sequences are SGHKS and YYEKEE (reference sequence). The CDR3 sequence: CASRAGPGTSATVFAGELFF. CDR3 DNA sequence: TGTGCCAGCAGGGCCGGACCCGGGACTAGCGCTACTGTCTTCGCCGGGGAGCTGTTTTTT.

The chain is built from TRBV12-3 or TRBV12-4 and TRBJ1-1; the D is unclear. There are 12 residues in the CDR3. Trimming left V 1 base short and J 4 bases short, with 4 bases between. CDR3 nucleotides: TGTGCCAGCAGTTTAGGCAGCACTGAAGCTTTCTTT. Residues: CASSLGSTEAFF.

J is TRBJ2-7 and V is TRBV7-8; no firm D call. The germline V and J ends were trimmed by 5 bases and 0 bases, with 8 bases remaining between them. The CDR3 sequence is 13 residues long. CDR1 and CDR2 (germline): SGHVS, FQNEAQ. The CDR3 protein is CASSPPSSYEQYF. CDR3 nucleotide sequence: TGTGCCAGCAGCCCGCCCAGCTCCTACGAGCAGTACTTC. Looking up the rest from reference TRBV7-8 and TRBJ2-7 gives the full variable domain: GAGVSQSPRYKVAKRGQDVALRCDPISGHVSLFWYQQALGQGPEFLTYFQNEAQLDKSGLPSDRFFAERPEGSVSTLKIQRTQQEDSAVYLCASSPPSSYEQYFGPGTRLTVT.

The chain links TRBV10-3 to TRBJ2-7; D remains unclear. The CDR3 contains 13 residues. Trimming stripped 5 bases from V and 0 bases from J, with 8 bases between. In germline, CDR1 is ENHRY, CDR2 SYGVKD. As DNA, the CDR3 is TGTGCCATCAGTAGCACCTACTCCTACGAGCAGTACTTC. Protein sequence: CAISSTYSYEQYF.

The chain has TRBV28 and TRBJ2-1; 14 nucleotides line up with TRBD2. The V segment lost 7 bases and the J segment 4 bases; nucleotides outside the gene matches: 12. Germline values: CDR1 MDHEN, CDR2 SYDVKM. This CDR3 has 18 amino acids. In nucleotides, the CDR3 is TGTGCCAGCACCTTGGGACTAGCGGGAGCTTTGGCGTACAATGAGCAGTTCTTC. This gives the protein CASTLGLAGALAYNEQFF.

The gene calls are TRBV18 and TRBJ2-7; tentatively, D is TRBD2 (5 bases). CDR3 length equals 13 residues. Trimming took 5 bases from V and 2 from J, leaving 10 bases between them. CDR1 is KGHSH, CDR2 LQKENI, per germline. The CDR3 nucleotides are TGTGCCAGCTCAATCACGGGGACCTACGAGCAGTACTTC. Its protein is CASSITGTYEQYF.

The gene calls are TRBV27 and TRBJ2-7; 8 nucleotides align to TRBD1. The CDR3 consists of 19 residues. Germline trimming cut 5 bases from V and 0 bases from J; bases unmatched to any gene: 18. The V gene's germline CDR1 is MNHEY and CDR2 SMNVEV (reference sequence). CDR3 residues: CASSPNTHPGQAASYEQYF. CDR3 nucleotides: TGTGCCAGCAGTCCAAACACGCACCCGGGACAGGCCGCCTCCTACGAGCAGTACTTC.

This clone came up a few times. V and J are TRBV7-2 and TRBJ2-7, with TRBD2 matching 8 bases. From germline, CDR1 is SGHTA and CDR2 FQGNSA. The V gene end was trimmed by 1 base and the J gene end by 3 bases; junction bases not matched to a gene: 5. The CDR3 totals 15 residues. The CDR3 region is CASSLVGGTSYEQYF. The DNA for the CDR3 is TGTGCCAGCAGCTTAGTAGGCGGGACTAGCTACGAGCAGTACTTC.

CDR3: CASRKIGGQGINIQYF. In DNA, the CDR3 is TGTGCCAGCAGAAAAATTGGGGGACAGGGGATAAACATTCAGTACTTC. V and J are TRBV6-6 and TRBJ2-4; 10 nucleotides align to TRBD1. V lost 6 bases to trimming and J lost 6 bases; unmatched junction nucleotides: 11. CDR3 length equals 16 residues. The germline gives CDR1 MNHNY, CDR2 SVGAGI (reference sequence).

The genes are TRBV24-1 and TRBJ1-5, with D perhaps matching TRBD1 (6 bases). Germline loops: CDR1 KGHDR, CDR2 SFDVKD. The CDR3 is 15 residues long. The ends were cut back, 4 bases at V and 0 bases at J, with 9 bases in the middle. The CDR3 region is CATSDSGVSNQPQHF. DNA for the CDR3: TGTGCCACCAGTGACTCAGGGGTTAGCAATCAGCCCCAGCATTTT.

This chain connects TRBV11-3 to TRBJ2-1; 7 bases are shared with TRBD1. CDR1 and CDR2 (germline): SGHNT, YENEEA. The CDR3 contains 13 residues. Unmatched junction bases numbered 3, after V lost 3 bases and J lost 7 bases. The CDR3 DNA is TGTGCCAGCAGCTTTCCACAGGGGAATGAGCAGTTCTTC. It translates to CASSFPQGNEQFF.

The chain is built from TRBV19 and TRBJ1-5; TRBD1 is a possible D gene (5 bases). CDR3 length: 17 amino acids. Trimming removed 3 bases at V and 0 bases at J, with 15 bases between. The germline gives CDR1 LNHDA, CDR2 SQIVND (reference sequence). The CDR3 region is CASSMEHRSYSNQPQHF. The CDR3 DNA reads TGTGCCAGTAGTATGGAGCACAGGTCCTATAGCAATCAGCCCCAGCATTTT.

This chain's CDR3 is CASSLSGRYNEQYF. The CDR3 region has the DNA TGTGCCAGCAGCCTTAGCGGGAGGTACAACGAGCAGTACTTC. This chain joins TRBV11-2 and TRBJ2-7, with 10 bases matching TRBD2. V shed 5 bases and J 5 bases; nucleotides not matched to a gene: 6. Germline lookup yields CDR1 SGHAT and CDR2 FQNNGV. This CDR3 has 14 residues. The full variable domain, its missing parts supplied by reference TRBV11-2 and TRBJ2-7, is EAGVAQSPRYKIIEKRQSVAFWCNPISGHATLYWYQQILGQGPKLLIQFQNNGVVDDSQLPKDRFSAERLKGVDSTLKIQPAKLEDSAVYLCASSLSGRYNEQYFGPGTRLTVT.

V usage is TRBV5-4 and J usage is TRBJ2-2; D is possibly TRBD2 (6 bases). The CDR3 is 16 amino acids. V lost 2 bases and J lost 9, with 20 bases in between. CDR1 and CDR2 from the germline V gene are SGHNT and YYREEE (reference sequence). The CDR3 bases are TGTGCCAGCAGCTTAGGAGGGGTGAGCAGCCAGCGGGAGCTGTTTTTT. Translated, it gives CASSLGGVSSQRELFF.

The count of this clone is one. This chain links TRBV7-2 with TRBJ2-1; 11 bases agree with TRBD2. The CDR3 totals 15 residues. Germline V gene data show CDR1 as SGHTA and CDR2 as FQGNSA. V lost 5 bases, J lost 7 bases, and 7 bases stayed unmatched. CDR3 protein: CASSAPGLADNEQFF. The CDR3 region has the DNA TGTGCCAGCAGCGCCCCGGGACTAGCGGATAATGAGCAGTTCTTC.

The rearrangement uses TRBV27 and TRBJ2-1; D possibly corresponds to TRBD2 (5 bases). The CDR3 is 16 residues long. Germline lookup yields CDR1 MNHEY and CDR2 SMNVEV (reference sequence). V was clipped by 0 bases and J by 7 bases, with 16 bases between them. CDR3 in amino acids: CASSLSAAVESNEQFF. CDR3 sequence (DNA): TGTGCCAGCAGTTTATCCGCAGCGGTGGAGAGTAATGAGCAGTTCTTC.

The chain uses TRBV11-3 and TRBJ1-1; D is undetermined. Per the germline V gene, CDR1 is SGHNT and CDR2 is YENEEA. The CDR3 runs to 15 residues. Trimming took off 5 bases at V and 1 base at J, with 14 bases between the two ends. The CDR3 here is CASSPTPRGNTEAFF. CDR3 nucleotides: TGTGCCAGCAGCCCGACCCCTCGGGGGAACACTGAAGCTTTCTTT.

The chain has TRBV5-6 and TRBJ2-1, with D unclear. V lost 2 bases and J lost 5, with 11 bases in between. Germline V gene sequence: CDR1 SGHDT, CDR2 YYEEEE. This CDR3 region has 14 residues. This CDR3 reads CASSFEQNNNEQFF. CDR3 DNA sequence: TGTGCCAGCAGCTTTGAACAGAATAACAATGAGCAGTTCTTC.

The gene calls are TRBV19 and TRBJ2-1; TRBD2 aligns across 13 bases. The CDR3 consists of 16 residues. V shed 8 bases and J 0 bases; nucleotides not matched to a gene: 4. The V gene's germline CDR1 is LNHDA and CDR2 SQIVND (reference sequence). The CDR3 protein is CASSWTSGSSYNEQFF. The DNA of the CDR3 is TGTGCCAGTTCTTGGACTAGCGGGAGCTCCTACAATGAGCAGTTCTTC. The variable domain in full, completed from reference TRBV19 and TRBJ2-1, reads DGGITQSPKYLFRKEGQNVTLSCEQNLNHDAMYWYRQDPGQGLRLIYYSQIVNDFQKGDIAEGYSVSREKKESFPLTVTSAQKNPTAFYLCASSWTSGSSYNEQFFGPGTRLTVL.

This chain connects TRBV30 to TRBJ2-5; D is unresolved. V shed 1 base and J shed 2 bases, with 8 bases lying between them. CDR3 length: 13 residues. Germline CDR1 reads GTSNPN; CDR2 reads SVGIG (reference sequence). The CDR3 loop is CAWSDSRQETQYF. CDR3 DNA: TGTGCCTGGAGTGACAGTCGGCAAGAGACCCAGTACTTC.

The chain uses TRBV7-3 and TRBJ2-2; 12 bases are shared with TRBD2. Germline assignment: CDR1 SGHTA and CDR2 FQGTGA. The CDR3 length is 20 residues. V gave up 1 base and J gave up 0 bases; unmatched junction bases: 9. The CDR3 DNA is TGTGCCAGCAGCTTAATGTCGCTAGCGGGAGGGTCCGCGAACACCGGGGAGCTGTTTTTT. Its protein is CASSLMSLAGGSANTGELFF.

This rearrangement joins TRBV5-1 to TRBJ1-6; possible D gene TRBD1, 5 bases. V was pared by 5 bases and J by 13 bases, with 16 bases between. Germline assignment: CDR1 SGHRS and CDR2 YFSETQ. The CDR3 sequence is 13 residues long. CDR3 sequence reads: CASRPIGGGPLHF. The CDR3 bases are TGCGCCAGCAGACCGATCGGGGGTGGGCCCCTCCACTTT.

The V gene is TRBV30, the J gene TRBJ1-4; D might be TRBD1 (5 bases). The V gene's germline CDR1 is GTSNPN and CDR2 SVGIG (reference sequence). The V and J ends lost 5 bases and 7 bases respectively, with 17 bases between them. The CDR3 consists of 14 residues. The chain's CDR3 is CAWAFAGVGEKLFF. The CDR3 DNA sequence: TGTGCCTGGGCCTTTGCGGGGGTGGGTGAAAAACTGTTTTTT.

The table lists this clone with a count of one. This rearrangement joins TRBV7-3 to TRBJ2-3, with D hard to call. The V gene lost 2 bases and the J gene lost 2 bases, with 8 bases spanning the gap. Looked up from germline, CDR1 is SGHTA and CDR2 is FQGTGA. This CDR3 is built from 14 residues. CDR3 sequence reads: CASSLGGVTDTQYF. The DNA for the CDR3 is TGTGCCAGCAGCTTAGGCGGTGTCACAGATACGCAGTATTTT.

J is TRBJ2-1 and V is TRBV28, with TRBD2 matching 7 bases. Germline V gene lookup returns CDR1 MDHEN and CDR2 SYDVKM. The CDR3 is made up of 13 amino acids. J gave up 7 bases and V 2 bases, and 2 bases lay outside the gene matches. The CDR3: CASSLLAENEQFF. CDR3 coding DNA: TGTGCCAGCAGTTTACTAGCGGAGAATGAGCAGTTCTTC.